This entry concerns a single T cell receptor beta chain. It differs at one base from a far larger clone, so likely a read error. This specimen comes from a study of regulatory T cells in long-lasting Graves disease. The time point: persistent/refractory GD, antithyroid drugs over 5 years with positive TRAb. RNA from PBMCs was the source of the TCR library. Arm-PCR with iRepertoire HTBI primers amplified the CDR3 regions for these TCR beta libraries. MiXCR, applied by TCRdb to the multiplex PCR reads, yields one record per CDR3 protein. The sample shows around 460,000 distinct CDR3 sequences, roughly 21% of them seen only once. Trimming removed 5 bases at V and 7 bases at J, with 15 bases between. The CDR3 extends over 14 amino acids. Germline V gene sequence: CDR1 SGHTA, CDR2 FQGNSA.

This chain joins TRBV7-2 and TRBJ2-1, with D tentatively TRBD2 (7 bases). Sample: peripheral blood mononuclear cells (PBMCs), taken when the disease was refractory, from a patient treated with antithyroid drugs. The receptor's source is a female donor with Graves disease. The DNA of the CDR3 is TGTGCCAGCAGCACCTGGGGGGGCCAGAATGAGCAGTTCTTC. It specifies CASSTWGGQNEQFF.